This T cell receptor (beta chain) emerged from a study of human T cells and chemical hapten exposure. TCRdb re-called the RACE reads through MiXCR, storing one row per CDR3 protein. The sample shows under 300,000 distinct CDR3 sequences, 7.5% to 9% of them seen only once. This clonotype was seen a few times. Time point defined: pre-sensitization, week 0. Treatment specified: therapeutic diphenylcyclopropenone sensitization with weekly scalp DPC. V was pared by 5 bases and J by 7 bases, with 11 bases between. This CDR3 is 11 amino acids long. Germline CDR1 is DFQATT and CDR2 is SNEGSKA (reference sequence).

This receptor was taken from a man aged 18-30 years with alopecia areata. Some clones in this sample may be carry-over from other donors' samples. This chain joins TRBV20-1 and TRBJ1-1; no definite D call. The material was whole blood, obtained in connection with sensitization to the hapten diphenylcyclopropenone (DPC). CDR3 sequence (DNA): TGCAGTGCTTCCGACCCAATTGAAGCTTTCTTT. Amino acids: CSASDPIEAFF.